This is a list of T cell receptor beta chains from one sample in a study of cytomegalovirus exposure and HLA in healthy donors. Profiling relied on immunoSEQ multiplex PCR, and the TCRdb table lists in-frame clones only, not all of them. The table records approximately 150,000 clones, almost 85% of them present only once. The sequenced sample consisted of PBMCs. These receptors all come from a man aged 25-45 years in good health and CMV-seropositive. Both conserved end residues are part of each CDR3. Fields, in order: J gene, V gene, D gene, CDR3 length, CDR3 protein. A D gene is named only where the DNA matches it firmly.

J gene: TRBJ1-1
V gene: TRBV27
D gene: -
CDR3 length: 17
CDR3 protein: CASSPPDGHTMNTEAFF

J gene: TRBJ2-3
V gene: TRBV19
D gene: TRBD2
CDR3 length: 15
CDR3 protein: CASSTGGGGRDTQYF

J gene: TRBJ1-6
V gene: TRBV9
D gene: -
CDR3 length: 16
CDR3 protein: CASSVRTSSYNSPLHF

J gene: TRBJ1-4
V gene: TRBV4-1
D gene: -
CDR3 length: 13
CDR3 protein: CASSRSGYEKLFF

J gene: TRBJ2-1
V gene: TRBV13
D gene: TRBD2
CDR3 length: 17
CDR3 protein: CASSPGALGLVRNEQFF

J gene: TRBJ1-4
V gene: TRBV7-8
D gene: -
CDR3 length: 16
CDR3 protein: CASSRPPGAVDEKLFF

J gene: TRBJ1-4
V gene: TRBV6-5
D gene: -
CDR3 length: 16
CDR3 protein: CASSYYLFATNEKLFF

J gene: TRBJ1-4
V gene: TRBV27
D gene: TRBD1
CDR3 length: 15
CDR3 protein: CASSRAGQGHEKLFF

J gene: TRBJ1-2
V gene: TRBV18
D gene: -
CDR3 length: 15
CDR3 protein: CASSNRDQLNYGYTF

J gene: TRBJ2-3
V gene: TRBV30
D gene: -
CDR3 length: 16
CDR3 protein: CAWSLDLDPGTDTQYF

J gene: TRBJ2-6
V gene: TRBV29-1
D gene: TRBD1
CDR3 length: 20
CDR3 protein: CSALLPLGQGPNSGANGLTF

J gene: TRBJ1-1
V gene: TRBV27
D gene: TRBD1
CDR3 length: 13
CDR3 protein: CASTQKGASEAFF

J gene: TRBJ2-5
V gene: TRBV9
D gene: TRBD1
CDR3 length: 15
CDR3 protein: CASSPRLGGAETQYF

J gene: TRBJ2-7
V gene: TRBV27
D gene: TRBD2
CDR3 length: 17
CDR3 protein: CASSGFLAGRSSYEQYF

J gene: TRBJ2-3
V gene: TRBV27
D gene: TRBD1
CDR3 length: 15
CDR3 protein: CASSWGDRYTDTQYF

J gene: TRBJ2-3
V gene: TRBV19
D gene: -
CDR3 length: 15
CDR3 protein: CASSIDLVEADTQYF

J gene: TRBJ1-1
V gene: TRBV21-1
D gene: -
CDR3 length: 15
CDR3 protein: CASPVGTGEVTEAFF

J gene: TRBJ1-1
V gene: TRBV6-5
D gene: TRBD1
CDR3 length: 13
CDR3 protein: CASSRQGNTEAFF

J gene: TRBJ2-5
V gene: TRBV7-7
D gene: -
CDR3 length: 14
CDR3 protein: CASSPSGHQETQYF

J gene: TRBJ2-1
V gene: TRBV28
D gene: -
CDR3 length: 16
CDR3 protein: CASSSLDSRSYNEQFF

J gene: TRBJ2-4
V gene: TRBV10-2
D gene: -
CDR3 length: 14
CDR3 protein: CASKGVGAKNIQYF

J gene: TRBJ1-1
V gene: TRBV30
D gene: -
CDR3 length: 15
CDR3 protein: CAWSAPDRMNTEAFF

J gene: TRBJ2-7
V gene: TRBV27
D gene: TRBD1
CDR3 length: 14
CDR3 protein: CASSPQGQTYEQYF

J gene: TRBJ1-4
V gene: TRBV19
D gene: -
CDR3 length: 15
CDR3 protein: CASSIPRPRGEKLFF

J gene: TRBJ2-4
V gene: TRBV28
D gene: TRBD2
CDR3 length: 13
CDR3 protein: CASGGVAKNIQYF

J gene: TRBJ2-7
V gene: TRBV5-1
D gene: -
CDR3 length: 15
CDR3 protein: CASSAGSLSSYEQYF

J gene: TRBJ2-7
V gene: TRBV30
D gene: TRBD1
CDR3 length: 12
CDR3 protein: CAWRDRPYEQYF

J gene: TRBJ1-2
V gene: TRBV30
D gene: -
CDR3 length: 11
CDR3 protein: CASQNNYGYTF

J gene: TRBJ1-1
V gene: TRBV5-6
D gene: -
CDR3 length: 14
CDR3 protein: CASSLRQWNTEAFF

J gene: TRBJ1-6
V gene: TRBV2
D gene: -
CDR3 length: 14
CDR3 protein: CAAKQQVSNWALHF